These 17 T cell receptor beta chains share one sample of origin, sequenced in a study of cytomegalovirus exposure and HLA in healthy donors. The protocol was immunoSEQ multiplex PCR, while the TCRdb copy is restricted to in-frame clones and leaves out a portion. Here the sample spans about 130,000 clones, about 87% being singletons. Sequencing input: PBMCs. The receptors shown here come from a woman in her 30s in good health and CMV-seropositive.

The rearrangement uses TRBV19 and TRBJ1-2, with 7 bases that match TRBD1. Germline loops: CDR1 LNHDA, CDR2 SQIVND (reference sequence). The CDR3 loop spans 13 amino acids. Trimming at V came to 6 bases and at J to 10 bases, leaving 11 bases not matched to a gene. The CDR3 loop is CASREMPGTAYTF. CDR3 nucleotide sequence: TGTGCCAGTAGAGAGATGCCAGGGACAGCCTACACCTTC.

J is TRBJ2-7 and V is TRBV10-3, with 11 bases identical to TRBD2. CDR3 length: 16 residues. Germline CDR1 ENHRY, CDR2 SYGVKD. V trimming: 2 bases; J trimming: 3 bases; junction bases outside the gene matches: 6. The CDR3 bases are TGTGCCATCAGTGAGGAGGGTACTAGCGGGAGCTACGAGCAGTACTTC. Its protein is CAISEEGTSGSYEQYF.

The CDR3 DNA follows: TGTGCCAGCAGTTACTCGGGGACAGGGATCTTAGAGACCCAGTACTTC. Its protein is CASSYSGTGILETQYF. The chain combines TRBV6-5 with TRBJ2-5; 9 nucleotides agree with TRBD1. V lost 0 bases to trimming and J lost 4 bases; unmatched junction nucleotides: 6. The CDR3 totals 16 residues. Germline CDR1 MNHEY, CDR2 SVGAGI.

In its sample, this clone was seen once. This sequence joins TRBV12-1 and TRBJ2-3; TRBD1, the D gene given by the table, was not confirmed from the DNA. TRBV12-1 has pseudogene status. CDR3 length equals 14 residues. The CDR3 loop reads CASSYRGQTDTQYF. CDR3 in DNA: TGTGCCAGCAGTTACAGGGGGCAGACAGATACGCAGTATTTT.

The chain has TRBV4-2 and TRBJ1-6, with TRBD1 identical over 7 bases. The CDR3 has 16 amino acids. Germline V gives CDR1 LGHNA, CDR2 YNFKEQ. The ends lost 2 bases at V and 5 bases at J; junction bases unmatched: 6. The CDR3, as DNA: TGTGCCAGCAGCCAACGTAAGGGGGCGGATAATTCACCCCTCCACTTT. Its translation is CASSQRKGADNSPLHF.

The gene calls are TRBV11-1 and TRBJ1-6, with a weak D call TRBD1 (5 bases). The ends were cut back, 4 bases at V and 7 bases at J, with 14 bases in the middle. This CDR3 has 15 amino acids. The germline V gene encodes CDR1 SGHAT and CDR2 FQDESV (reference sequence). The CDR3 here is CASSSDSFGNSPLHF. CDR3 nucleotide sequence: TGTGCCAGCAGCTCAGACAGCTTCGGGAATTCACCCCTCCACTTT.

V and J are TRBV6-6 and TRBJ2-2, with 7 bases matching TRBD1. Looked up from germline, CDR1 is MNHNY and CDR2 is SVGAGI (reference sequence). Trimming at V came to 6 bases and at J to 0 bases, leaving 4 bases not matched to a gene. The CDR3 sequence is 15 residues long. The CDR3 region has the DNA TGTGCCAGCAGGCGACAGGGAGCGAACACCGGGGAGCTGTTTTTT. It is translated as CASRRQGANTGELFF.

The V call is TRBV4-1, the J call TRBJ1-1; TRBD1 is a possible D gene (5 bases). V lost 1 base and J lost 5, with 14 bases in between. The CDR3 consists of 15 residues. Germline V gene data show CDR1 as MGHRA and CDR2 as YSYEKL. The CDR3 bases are TGCGCCAGCAGCCAAGCGAAGGGGCTGGGGACTGAAGCTTTCTTT. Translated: CASSQAKGLGTEAFF.

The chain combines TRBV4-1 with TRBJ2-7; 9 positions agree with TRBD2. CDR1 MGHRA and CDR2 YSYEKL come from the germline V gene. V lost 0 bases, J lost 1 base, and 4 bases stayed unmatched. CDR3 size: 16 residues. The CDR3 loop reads CASSQDSSGASYEQYF. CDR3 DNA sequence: TGCGCCAGCAGCCAAGATTCTAGCGGGGCTTCCTACGAGCAGTACTTC.

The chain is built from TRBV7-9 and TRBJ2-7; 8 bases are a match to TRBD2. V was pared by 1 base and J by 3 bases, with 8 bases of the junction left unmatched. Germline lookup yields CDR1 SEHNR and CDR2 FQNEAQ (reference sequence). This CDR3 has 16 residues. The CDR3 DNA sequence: TGTGCCAGCAGCTTAGATCGGGGGGGAAACAACTACGAGCAGTACTTC. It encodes CASSLDRGGNNYEQYF.

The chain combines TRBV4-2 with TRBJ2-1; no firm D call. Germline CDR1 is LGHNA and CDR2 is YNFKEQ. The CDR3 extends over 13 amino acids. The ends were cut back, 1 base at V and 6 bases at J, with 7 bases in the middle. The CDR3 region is CASSQGIANEQFF. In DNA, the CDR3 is TGTGCCAGCAGCCAAGGGATAGCCAATGAGCAGTTCTTC.

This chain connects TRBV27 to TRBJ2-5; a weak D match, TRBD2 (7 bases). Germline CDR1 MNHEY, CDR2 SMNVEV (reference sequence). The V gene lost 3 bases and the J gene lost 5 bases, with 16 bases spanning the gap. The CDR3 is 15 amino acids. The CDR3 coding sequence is TGTGCCAGCAGTTTTAAGGCGGGGGCTTGGGAGACCCAGTACTTC. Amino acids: CASSFKAGAWETQYF.

CDR3 in amino acids: CATSRERPGGGSDEQYF. CDR3 in DNA: TGTGCCACCAGCAGAGAACGACCTGGTGGGGGGAGCGACGAGCAGTACTTC. The chain employs TRBV15 and TRBJ2-7; D is perhaps TRBD2 (6 bases). V gave up 0 bases and J gave up 5 bases, with 20 bases separating them. The CDR3 contains 17 residues. CDR1 is LNHNV, CDR2 YYDKDF, per germline (reference sequence).

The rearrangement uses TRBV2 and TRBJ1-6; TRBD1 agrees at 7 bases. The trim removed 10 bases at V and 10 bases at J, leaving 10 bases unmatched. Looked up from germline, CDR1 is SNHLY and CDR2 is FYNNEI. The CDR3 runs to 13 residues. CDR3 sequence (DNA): TGTGCCATCTCGAGGGGGCCAGTATCACCCCTCCACTTT. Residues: CAISRGPVSPLHF.

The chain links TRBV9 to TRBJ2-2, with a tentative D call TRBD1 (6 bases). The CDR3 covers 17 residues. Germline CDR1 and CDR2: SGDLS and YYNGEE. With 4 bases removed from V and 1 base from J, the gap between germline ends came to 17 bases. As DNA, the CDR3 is TGTGCCAGCAGCCTCCGCCTCAGGGGACAGAACACCGGGGAGCTGTTTTTT. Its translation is CASSLRLRGQNTGELFF.

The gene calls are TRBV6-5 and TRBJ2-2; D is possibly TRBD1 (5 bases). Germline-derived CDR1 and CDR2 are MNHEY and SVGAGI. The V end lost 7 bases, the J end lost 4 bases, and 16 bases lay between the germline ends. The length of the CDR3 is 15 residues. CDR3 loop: CASKMTVLGTGELFF. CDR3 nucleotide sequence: TGTGCCAGCAAGATGACAGTCCTGGGCACCGGGGAGCTGTTTTTT.

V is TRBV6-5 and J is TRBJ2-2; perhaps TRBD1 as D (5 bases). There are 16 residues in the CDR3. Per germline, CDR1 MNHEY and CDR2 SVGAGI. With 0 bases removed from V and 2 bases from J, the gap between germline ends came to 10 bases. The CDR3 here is CASSYSRGANTGELFF. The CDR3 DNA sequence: TGTGCCAGCAGTTACTCTAGGGGCGCCAACACCGGGGAGCTGTTTTTT.